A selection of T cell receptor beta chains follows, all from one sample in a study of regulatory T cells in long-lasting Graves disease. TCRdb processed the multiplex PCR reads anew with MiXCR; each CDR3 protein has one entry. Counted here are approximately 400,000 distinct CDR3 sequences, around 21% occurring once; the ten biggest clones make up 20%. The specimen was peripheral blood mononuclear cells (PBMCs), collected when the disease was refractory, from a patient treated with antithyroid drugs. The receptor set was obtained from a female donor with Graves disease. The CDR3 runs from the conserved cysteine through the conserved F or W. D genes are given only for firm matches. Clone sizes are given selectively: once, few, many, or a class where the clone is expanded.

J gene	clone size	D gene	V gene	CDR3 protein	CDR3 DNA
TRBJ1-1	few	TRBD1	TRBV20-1	CSARTGTVNTEAFF	TGCAGTGCTAGAACCGGGACAGTGAACACTGAAGCTTTCTTT
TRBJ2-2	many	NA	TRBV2	CASSGLDTGELFF	TGTGCCAGCAGTGGGCTAGACACCGGGGAGCTGTTTTTT
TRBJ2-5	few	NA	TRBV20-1	CSAQDGPRETQYF	TGCAGTGCCCAGGATGGCCCGCGGGAGACCCAGTACTTC
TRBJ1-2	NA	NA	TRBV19	CASSTWDSVIDYGYTF	TGTGCCAGTAGTACCTGGGACTCTGTGATCGACTATGGCTACACCTTC
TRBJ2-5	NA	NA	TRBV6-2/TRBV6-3	CASSYSEGSPQYF	TGTGCCAGCAGTTACAGCGAGGGATCGCCCCAGTACTTC
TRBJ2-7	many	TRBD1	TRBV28	CASSFPGTGGEQYF	TGTGCCAGCAGTTTCCCCGGGACAGGCGGCGAGCAGTACTTC
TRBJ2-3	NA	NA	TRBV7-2	CASRNPGRTSTDTQYF	TGTGCCAGCAGGAACCCGGGAAGAACTAGCACAGATACGCAGTATTTT
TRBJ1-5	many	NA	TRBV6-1	CASRERGTAAAQPQHF	TGTGCCAGCAGAGAGCGGGGGACCGCCGCCGCGCAGCCCCAGCATTTT
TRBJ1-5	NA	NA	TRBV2	CASSRDGYSNQPQHF	TGTGCCAGCAGCAGGGACGGATATAGCAATCAGCCCCAGCATTTT
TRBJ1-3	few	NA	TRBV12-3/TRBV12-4	CASRITASSGNTIYF	TGTGCCAGCAGAATAACCGCTTCCTCTGGAAACACCATATATTTT
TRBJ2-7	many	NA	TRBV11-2	CASSTGLEQYF	TGTGCCAGCAGCACAGGCCTCGAGCAGTACTTC
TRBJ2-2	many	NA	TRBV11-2	CASRLLAAGELFF	TGTGCCAGCAGGCTACTAGCCGCCGGGGAGCTGTTTTTT
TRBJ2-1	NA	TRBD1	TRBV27	CASGTGKTSYNEQFF	TGTGCCAGCGGGACAGGGAAAACGTCCTACAATGAGCAGTTCTTC
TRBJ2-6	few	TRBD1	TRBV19	CASSPTGTSLSGANVLTF	TGTGCCAGTAGCCCGACAGGGACCAGCCTCTCTGGGGCCAACGTCCTGACTTTC
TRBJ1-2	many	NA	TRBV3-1	CASSQDQDRFGGYTF	TGTGCCAGCAGCCAAGATCAGGACAGATTCGGCGGCTACACCTTC
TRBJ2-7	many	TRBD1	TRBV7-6	CASSFPPGDRGLGEQYF	TGTGCCAGCAGCTTCCCGCCGGGTGACAGGGGGCTTGGCGAGCAGTACTTC
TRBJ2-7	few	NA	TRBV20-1	CSAKAGTPYEQYF	TGCAGTGCTAAGGCGGGTACACCCTACGAGCAGTACTTC
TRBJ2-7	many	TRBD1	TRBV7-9	CASSFGQGIYYEQYF	TGTGCCAGCAGCTTTGGACAGGGAATATACTACGAGCAGTACTTC
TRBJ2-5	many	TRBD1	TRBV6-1	CASSPPGQGQETQYF	TGTGCCAGCAGTCCTCCGGGACAGGGACAAGAGACCCAGTACTTC
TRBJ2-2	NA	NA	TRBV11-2	CASSTPDGTNTGELFF	TGTGCCAGCAGCACCCCGGACGGTACCAACACCGGGGAGCTGTTTTTT
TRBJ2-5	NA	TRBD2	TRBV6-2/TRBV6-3	CASSYSRERREVGETQYF	TGTGCCAGCAGTTACTCCAGGGAACGGCGGGAGGTGGGAGAGACCCAGTACTTC
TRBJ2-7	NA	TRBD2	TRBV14	CASRRSGGSSYEQYF	TGTGCCAGCAGGCGCAGCGGGGGAAGCTCCTACGAGCAGTACTTC
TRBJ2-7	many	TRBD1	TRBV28	CASSIPGQGAYEQYF	TGTGCCAGCAGTATCCCGGGACAGGGGGCCTACGAGCAGTACTTC
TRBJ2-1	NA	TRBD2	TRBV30	CAWMGREGPNEQFF	TGTGCCTGGATGGGGCGGGAGGGCCCCAATGAGCAGTTCTTC
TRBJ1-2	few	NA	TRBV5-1	CASSLATGQTYGYTF	TGCGCCAGCAGCTTGGCTACCGGACAGACCTATGGCTACACCTTC
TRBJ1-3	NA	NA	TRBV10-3	CATREGRNTIYF	TGTGCCACCCGCGAGGGTAGAAACACCATATATTTT
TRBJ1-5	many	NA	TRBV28	CASSLSWGLGNQPQHF	TGTGCCAGCAGTCTGAGTTGGGGGCTGGGCAATCAGCCCCAGCATTTT
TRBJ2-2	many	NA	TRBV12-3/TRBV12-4	CASSTRNDNAGELFF	TGTGCCAGCAGTACACGCAACGACAATGCCGGGGAGCTGTTTTTT
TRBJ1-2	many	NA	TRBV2	CASRGPAGQANYGYTF	TGTGCCAGCAGAGGCCCAGCAGGCCAAGCTAACTATGGCTACACCTTC
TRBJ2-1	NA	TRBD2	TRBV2	CASSSMIAGFGSYNEQFF	TGTGCCAGCAGCAGCATGATAGCGGGATTTGGGTCCTACAATGAGCAGTTCTTC
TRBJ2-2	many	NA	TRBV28	CASGSTGELFF	TGTGCCAGCGGGAGCACCGGGGAGCTGTTTTTT
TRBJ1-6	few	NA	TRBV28	CASSPGRVSPLHF	TGTGCCAGCAGCCCTGGGCGGGTCTCACCCCTCCACTTT
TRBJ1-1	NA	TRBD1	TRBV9	CASTSGQMNTEAFF	TGTGCCAGCACGTCGGGACAGATGAACACTGAAGCTTTCTTT
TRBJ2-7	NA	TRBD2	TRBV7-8	CASSITGPGLAGKYEQYF	TGTGCCAGCAGCATCACCGGACCGGGACTAGCGGGGAAATACGAGCAGTACTTC
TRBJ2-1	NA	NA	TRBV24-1	CAAGQSLNEQFF	TGTGCCGCAGGACAGTCTCTCAATGAGCAGTTCTTC
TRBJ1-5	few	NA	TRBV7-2	CASSLAGRVNQPQHF	TGTGCCAGCAGCTTAGCGGGCCGCGTCAATCAGCCCCAGCATTTT
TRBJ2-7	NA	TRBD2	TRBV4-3	CASSQGSGGGYEQYF	TGCGCCAGCAGCCAAGGGTCGGGAGGGGGCTACGAGCAGTACTTC
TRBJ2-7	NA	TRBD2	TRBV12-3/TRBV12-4	CASSLAHGTTYEQYF	TGTGCCAGCAGTTTAGCGCATGGGACTACCTACGAGCAGTACTTC
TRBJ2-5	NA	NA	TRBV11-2	CASSLVRQGETQYF	TGTGCCAGCAGCTTGGTGCGGCAGGGGGAGACCCAGTACTTC
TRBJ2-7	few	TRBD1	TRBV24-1	CATSDPGQGDEQYF	TGTGCCACCAGTGATCCGGGACAGGGGGACGAGCAGTACTTC
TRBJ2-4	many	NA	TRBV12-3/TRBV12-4	CASSLDGSIQYF	TGTGCCAGCAGCCTAGACGGGAGCATTCAGTACTTC
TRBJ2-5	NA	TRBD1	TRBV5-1	CASSLPRQGARRPMETQYF	TGCGCCAGCAGCTTGCCGCGACAGGGGGCCCGGCGGCCAATGGAGACCCAGTACTTC
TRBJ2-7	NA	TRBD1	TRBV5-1	CASSLVPGGGTYEQYF	TGCGCCAGCAGCTTGGTGCCAGGGGGCGGAACCTACGAGCAGTACTTC
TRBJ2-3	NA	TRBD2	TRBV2	CASSEVVAGRTDTQYF	TGTGCCAGCAGTGAAGTCGTAGCGGGCCGCACAGATACGCAGTATTTT
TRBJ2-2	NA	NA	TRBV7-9	CANSLERGVLGELFF	TGTGCCAACAGCTTGGAACGAGGGGTCCTCGGGGAGCTGTTTTTT
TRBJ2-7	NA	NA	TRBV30	CAWSQNGGYAQYF	TGTGCCTGGAGTCAAAATGGGGGCTACGCGCAGTACTTC